A selection of T cell receptor beta chains follows, all from one sample in a study of OX40 agonist ivuxolimab in advanced cancers. Produced via immunoSEQ multiplex PCR; TCRdb's table is partial and in-frame only. The sample has tens of thousands of clones, 85% to 90% seen once. Sequenced here: CD4+ or CD8+ T cells sorted from blood, sampled in a trial of the OX40 agonist ivuxolimab. The receptors shown here come from an adult with an advanced solid tumor such as melanoma, head and neck, liver or kidney cancer. Both conserved end residues are part of each CDR3. The D gene is left open where the match is weak. Where a row states a size, it is once, few, many or the class of an expanded clone; other rows omit it.

d_gene: .; j_gene: TRBJ1-2; v_gene: TRBV19; abundance: .; CDR3nt: TGTGCCAGTAGTATGGTGGAGGGGGGCTACACCTTC; CDR3aa: CASSMVEGGYTF
d_gene: .; j_gene: TRBJ1-3; v_gene: TRBV28; abundance: .; CDR3nt: TGTGCCAGCAGTTTTCAGCGCTCTGGAAACACCATATATTTT; CDR3aa: CASSFQRSGNTIYF
d_gene: .; j_gene: TRBJ2-2; v_gene: TRBV5-5; abundance: .; CDR3nt: TGTGCCAGCAGCTACAGGGTTGTGAGCGGGGAGCTGTTTTTT; CDR3aa: CASSYRVVSGELFF
d_gene: .; j_gene: TRBJ1-1; v_gene: TRBV7-8; abundance: .; CDR3nt: TGTGCCAGCAGCTTAGGACACTCGAACACTGAAGCTTTCTTT; CDR3aa: CASSLGHSNTEAFF
d_gene: TRBD1; j_gene: TRBJ1-1; v_gene: TRBV6-5; abundance: .; CDR3nt: TGTGCCAGCAGCCGGGACAGGGGGACTGAAGCTTTCTTT; CDR3aa: CASSRDRGTEAFF
d_gene: .; j_gene: TRBJ2-7; v_gene: TRBV18; abundance: .; CDR3nt: TGTGCCAGCTCACCTGGGGAGTGGGGGCCCTACGAGCAGTACTTC; CDR3aa: CASSPGEWGPYEQYF
d_gene: .; j_gene: TRBJ1-5; v_gene: TRBV7-9; abundance: few; CDR3nt: TGTGCCAGCAGCTTAGGGGTGGAGGGCACCCAGCATTTT; CDR3aa: CASSLGVEGTQHF
d_gene: .; j_gene: TRBJ2-7; v_gene: TRBV29-1; abundance: .; CDR3nt: TGCAGCGTTGAAGAGGGACGGACAAGCGAGCAGTACTTC; CDR3aa: CSVEEGRTSEQYF
d_gene: TRBD1; j_gene: TRBJ1-5; v_gene: TRBV7-9; abundance: .; CDR3nt: TGTGCCAGCAGTTTAGCCGGGACAGCATTAGATCAGCCCCAGCATTTT; CDR3aa: CASSLAGTALDQPQHF
d_gene: .; j_gene: TRBJ2-3; v_gene: TRBV6-1; abundance: .; CDR3nt: TGTGCCAGCAGCGTCTCAACCGGTACGCAGTATTTT; CDR3aa: CASSVSTGTQYF
d_gene: TRBD1; j_gene: TRBJ1-1; v_gene: TRBV28; abundance: .; CDR3nt: TGTGCCAGCAGTTATTCGGACAGGGGGGTCGCTGAAGCTTTCTTT; CDR3aa: CASSYSDRGVAEAFF
d_gene: .; j_gene: TRBJ2-2; v_gene: TRBV19; abundance: .; CDR3nt: TGTGCCAGTAGTGTGGGACTCCCGAACACCGGGGAGCTGTTTTTT; CDR3aa: CASSVGLPNTGELFF
d_gene: .; j_gene: TRBJ2-5; v_gene: TRBV5-4; abundance: .; CDR3nt: TGTGCCAGCAGTCCTCCCCGGGACTCCCAAGAGACCCAGTACTTC; CDR3aa: CASSPPRDSQETQYF
d_gene: TRBD1; j_gene: TRBJ2-3; v_gene: TRBV19; abundance: once; CDR3nt: TGTGCCAGTAGCCGAGACAGGGGGGGGAGGACAGATACGCAGTATTTT; CDR3aa: CASSRDRGGRTDTQYF
d_gene: TRBD2; j_gene: TRBJ2-2; v_gene: TRBV6-6; abundance: .; CDR3nt: TGTGCCAGCAGCCAAACCGGGGGGGCCGGGGAGCTGTTTTTT; CDR3aa: CASSQTGGAGELFF
d_gene: .; j_gene: TRBJ2-3; v_gene: TRBV5-1; abundance: .; CDR3nt: TGCGCCAGCAGCTTGGCCCCCAGGGTTACCACAGATACGCAGTATTTT; CDR3aa: CASSLAPRVTTDTQYF
d_gene: TRBD2; j_gene: TRBJ2-1; v_gene: TRBV4-1; abundance: .; CDR3nt: TGCGCCAGCAGCCAACCCCGGGGGGGAGGTCTAAGAAATGAGCAGTTCTTC; CDR3aa: CASSQPRGGGLRNEQFF
d_gene: TRBD2; j_gene: TRBJ2-3; v_gene: TRBV5-1; abundance: .; CDR3nt: TGCGCCAGCAGCGCGACTAGCGGATCTAGCACAGATACGCAGTATTTT; CDR3aa: CASSATSGSSTDTQYF
d_gene: .; j_gene: TRBJ1-6; v_gene: TRBV6-1; abundance: .; CDR3nt: TGTGCCAGCAGTGACCCGGGTGAGGGGTATAATTCACCCCTCCACTTT; CDR3aa: CASSDPGEGYNSPLHF
d_gene: .; j_gene: TRBJ2-7; v_gene: TRBV25-1; abundance: few; CDR3nt: TGTGCCAGCAGTGAATTGAGAGAACGGCAGTACTTC; CDR3aa: CASSELRERQYF
d_gene: .; j_gene: TRBJ1-5; v_gene: TRBV19; abundance: .; CDR3nt: TGTGCCAGTAAGAGTGAGTGGGATCAGCCCCAGCATTTT; CDR3aa: CASKSEWDQPQHF
d_gene: .; j_gene: TRBJ2-2; v_gene: TRBV7-2; abundance: .; CDR3nt: TGTGCCAGCAGCCAGTCCCGAGCGAACACCGGGGAGCTGTTTTTT; CDR3aa: CASSQSRANTGELFF
d_gene: .; j_gene: TRBJ1-4; v_gene: TRBV10-3; abundance: few; CDR3nt: TGTGCCATCAGTGAGCGGGAGAGTGAAAAACTGTTTTTT; CDR3aa: CAISERESEKLFF
d_gene: .; j_gene: TRBJ2-1; v_gene: TRBV7-3; abundance: .; CDR3nt: TGTGCCAGCAGCCCGATTCCGGGGCGATACAATGAGCAGTTCTTC; CDR3aa: CASSPIPGRYNEQFF
d_gene: .; j_gene: TRBJ2-5; v_gene: TRBV7-8; abundance: .; CDR3nt: TGTGCCAGCAGCTTAGGGTCGTTTGTAACAGCTCAAGAGACCCAGTACTTC; CDR3aa: CASSLGSFVTAQETQYF
d_gene: .; j_gene: TRBJ1-6; v_gene: TRBV10-3; abundance: .; CDR3nt: TGTGCCATCAGTGAGTCTCGGACACCTGGATCACCCCTCCACTTT; CDR3aa: CAISESRTPGSPLHF
d_gene: TRBD2; j_gene: TRBJ2-3; v_gene: TRBV18; abundance: .; CDR3nt: TGTGCCAGCTCCCTGACTAGCGGGACGGGTTGGAGCACAGATACGCAGTATTTT; CDR3aa: CASSLTSGTGWSTDTQYF
d_gene: .; j_gene: TRBJ2-5; v_gene: TRBV10-1; abundance: .; CDR3nt: TGCGCCAGCAGCCCCCGGCTCGGAGAGACCCAGTACTTC; CDR3aa: CASSPRLGETQYF
d_gene: .; j_gene: TRBJ2-5; v_gene: TRBV15; abundance: once; CDR3nt: TGTGCCACCAGCAGACAGCAACAAGAGACCCAGTACTTC; CDR3aa: CATSRQQQETQYF
d_gene: TRBD1; j_gene: TRBJ2-5; v_gene: TRBV2; abundance: .; CDR3nt: TGTGCCAGCAGTGGGCGGACAGGGGCAGAGACCCAGTACTTC; CDR3aa: CASSGRTGAETQYF
d_gene: TRBD1; j_gene: TRBJ2-1; v_gene: TRBV7-9; abundance: .; CDR3nt: TGTGCCAGCAGCTTAAAAGAAAGGGACAGGAGGTTCCCTTACAATGAGCAGTTCTTC; CDR3aa: CASSLKERDRRFPYNEQFF
d_gene: TRBD1; j_gene: TRBJ1-1; v_gene: TRBV10-1; abundance: once; CDR3nt: TGCGCCAGCAGGTCGGACAGGGGCACTGAAGCTTTCTTT; CDR3aa: CASRSDRGTEAFF
d_gene: TRBD2; j_gene: TRBJ2-1; v_gene: TRBV6-5; abundance: .; CDR3nt: TGTGCCAGCAGTTACGCAGCGGGGTTTAGGCTGTTCTTC; CDR3aa: CASSYAAGFRLFF
d_gene: TRBD1; j_gene: TRBJ1-5; v_gene: TRBV6-5; abundance: .; CDR3nt: TGTGCCAGCAGTCCAGGGACAGGGGGCAATCAGCCCCAGCATTTT; CDR3aa: CASSPGTGGNQPQHF
d_gene: .; j_gene: TRBJ2-4; v_gene: TRBV6-5; abundance: .; CDR3nt: TGTGCCAGCACCCCTGGGGAAGGAGTCAAAAACATTCAGTACTTC; CDR3aa: CASTPGEGVKNIQYF
d_gene: .; j_gene: TRBJ1-1; v_gene: TRBV6-5; abundance: .; CDR3nt: TGTGCCAGCAGTTACTGGGGGAACACTGAAGCTTTCTTT; CDR3aa: CASSYWGNTEAFF
d_gene: .; j_gene: TRBJ1-2; v_gene: TRBV18; abundance: once; CDR3nt: TGTGCCAGCTCGCGCACCAGGGGAGCGGATGGCTACACCTTC; CDR3aa: CASSRTRGADGYTF
d_gene: .; j_gene: TRBJ1-1; v_gene: TRBV19; abundance: .; CDR3nt: TGTGCCAGTAGTATCAGAACATCGAACACTGAAGCTTTCTTT; CDR3aa: CASSIRTSNTEAFF
d_gene: TRBD1; j_gene: TRBJ1-2; v_gene: TRBV7-3; abundance: .; CDR3nt: TGTGCCAGCAGCCCGCCGGGACAGGGGGGCGGCTACACCTTC; CDR3aa: CASSPPGQGGGYTF
d_gene: .; j_gene: TRBJ1-5; v_gene: TRBV6-1; abundance: few; CDR3nt: TGTGCCAGCAGTGACTTACAGGGCGGGCAGCCCCAGCATTTT; CDR3aa: CASSDLQGGQPQHF
d_gene: .; j_gene: TRBJ2-3; v_gene: TRBV2; abundance: .; CDR3nt: TGTGCCAGCAACCCAACTACAGATACGCAGTATTTT; CDR3aa: CASNPTTDTQYF
d_gene: .; j_gene: TRBJ2-5; v_gene: TRBV18; abundance: once; CDR3nt: TGTGCCAGCTCACCATCGTTAGAAGAGACCCAGTACTTC; CDR3aa: CASSPSLEETQYF
d_gene: .; j_gene: TRBJ1-4; v_gene: TRBV6-5; abundance: .; CDR3nt: TGTGCCAGCACCACCGGGGGTAACGGTAATGAAAAACTGTTTTTT; CDR3aa: CASTTGGNGNEKLFF
d_gene: .; j_gene: TRBJ1-1; v_gene: TRBV15; abundance: .; CDR3nt: TGTGCCACCAGCAGAGGGGGGACACCTTCCAGCGCTTTCTTT; CDR3aa: CATSRGGTPSSAFF
d_gene: .; j_gene: TRBJ2-7; v_gene: TRBV30; abundance: few; CDR3nt: TGTGCCTGGATCCGGGGCTACGAGCAGTACTTC; CDR3aa: CAWIRGYEQYF
d_gene: .; j_gene: TRBJ2-3; v_gene: TRBV10-1; abundance: .; CDR3nt: TGCGCCAGCAGCCCTGACGCGGGGCTGGCAGATACGCAGTATTTT; CDR3aa: CASSPDAGLADTQYF
d_gene: .; j_gene: TRBJ2-2; v_gene: TRBV15; abundance: .; CDR3nt: TGTGCCACCAGCAGAGACTTTTATCCTGGGGAGCTGTTTTTT; CDR3aa: CATSRDFYPGELFF
d_gene: TRBD2; j_gene: TRBJ2-5; v_gene: TRBV5-1; abundance: .; CDR3nt: TGCGCCAGCAGCTTGGAGCCTAGCGGGGCCCTTGAGACCCAGTACTTC; CDR3aa: CASSLEPSGALETQYF
d_gene: .; j_gene: TRBJ2-7; v_gene: TRBV6-5; abundance: .; CDR3nt: TGTGCCAGCAGCGTGGGGGCGCGGGGATGGGAGCAGTACTTC; CDR3aa: CASSVGARGWEQYF
d_gene: .; j_gene: TRBJ2-5; v_gene: TRBV5-5; abundance: once; CDR3nt: TGTGCCAGCAGCTTGCGAACAGTCCAAGAGACCCAGTACTTC; CDR3aa: CASSLRTVQETQYF
d_gene: TRBD2; j_gene: TRBJ2-7; v_gene: TRBV4-1; abundance: .; CDR3nt: TGCGCCAGCAGCCAAGATGGAAGCGGGGGGAGCTCCTACGAGCAGTACTTC; CDR3aa: CASSQDGSGGSSYEQYF
d_gene: TRBD1; j_gene: TRBJ1-5; v_gene: TRBV6-5; abundance: .; CDR3nt: TGTGCCAGCAGTTACTATCCGACAGGGAATCAGCCCCAGCATTTT; CDR3aa: CASSYYPTGNQPQHF
d_gene: .; j_gene: TRBJ2-3; v_gene: TRBV11-2; abundance: .; CDR3nt: TGTGCCAGCAGCTTAGGAGCTAACAGAGACACAGATACGCAGTATTTT; CDR3aa: CASSLGANRDTDTQYF
d_gene: .; j_gene: TRBJ2-7; v_gene: TRBV20-1; abundance: .; CDR3nt: TGCAGTGTTGAGGGCCGTTACGAGCAGTACTTC; CDR3aa: CSVEGRYEQYF